Shown below are 2 T cell receptor beta chains from a single sample sequenced in a study of vaccination and CD4 T cells after COVID-19. Specified time point: late sampling 161 to 241 days after vaccination in three convalescent patients. TCRdb passed the PCR reads through MiXCR, listing each CDR3 protein once. This table has some 40,000 distinct CDR3 sequences, more than 30% appearing once. This specimen consisted of CD4+ T cells from blood, obtained about 7 months after SARS-CoV-2 vaccination. These TCRs come from a human donor who had recovered from COVID-19.

This chain joins TRBV7-6 and TRBJ2-3; D gene ambiguous. V shed 1 base and J shed 3 bases, with 8 bases lying between them. CDR3 size: 14 residues. Germline CDR1 SGHVS, CDR2 FNYEAQ. The CDR3 DNA reads TGTGCCAGCAGCTTAGTCGGTGGTACAGATACGCAGTATTTT. It is translated as CASSLVGGTDTQYF.

The chain couples TRBV6-5 to TRBJ2-1; D not resolved. Trimming stripped 4 bases from V and 9 bases from J, with 13 bases between. The CDR3 has 13 amino acids. The germline V gene encodes CDR1 MNHEY and CDR2 SVGAGI. CDR3 in amino acids: CASSSPGGGEQFF. Here the CDR3 DNA reads TGTGCCAGCAGTTCCCCGGGCGGCGGTGAGCAGTTCTTC.